This T cell receptor beta chain was sequenced during a study of T cell responses to AZD1222 COVID-19 vaccine. The study, taken as a whole, reports: At 160-218 and 743-854, vaccine-associated CD4 TCRs were dominant, and they spanned spike. The number of AZD1222 recipients seropositive at baseline was only 5 to 7. Recipients of two AZD1222 doses showed rising Spike-specific TCR breadth and depth. Targeting of unmutated variant regions was reportedly seen in nearly half of spike-specific TCRs.

On this clone: What it binds is unknown.

The CDR3 is 14 residues long. The germline CDR1 and CDR2 sequences are SGHRS and YFSETQ. V was pared by 4 bases and J by 8 bases, with 16 bases between. Here immunoSEQ multiplex PCR was the method, and the copy in TCRdb shows in-frame clones only, minus some. The sample contains some 170,000 clones, approximately 87% of which appear only once. The TCR comes from an adult who received the AZD1222 COVID-19 vaccine. Source: peripheral blood, taken 28 days after the second AZD1222 dose. The rearrangement links TRBV5-1 to TRBJ2-1; TRBD2 might be the D (6 bases). The CDR3 loop is CASSTGDFRDEQFF. The CDR3 bases are TGCGCCAGCAGCACGGGGGACTTTAGGGATGAGCAGTTCTTC.